One sample yielded the 15 T cell receptor beta chains listed below, sequenced in a study of OX40 agonist ivuxolimab in advanced cancers. Sequencing used immunoSEQ multiplex PCR; TCRdb keeps in-frame clones, though not all of them. The sample lists approximately 90,000 clones, 80% to 90% occurring once. The specimen was CD4+ or CD8+ T cells sorted from blood, collected in a trial of the OX40 agonist ivuxolimab. These receptors originate from an adult with an advanced solid tumor such as melanoma, head and neck, liver or kidney cancer.

The chain has TRBV10-3 and TRBJ1-2; TRBD1 agrees at 9 bases. Per the germline V gene, CDR1 is ENHRY and CDR2 is SYGVKD. The CDR3 has 15 residues. V trimming: 6 bases; J trimming: 4 bases; junction bases outside the gene matches: 9. CDR3 sequence: CAISFTTGGFYGYTF. The CDR3 DNA reads as TGTGCCATCAGCTTCACGACAGGGGGTTTCTATGGCTACACCTTC.

V usage is TRBV7-3 and J usage is TRBJ1-1; no clear D. The CDR3 loop spans 14 amino acids. Trimming stripped 3 bases from V and 1 base from J, with 9 bases between. CDR1 and CDR2 from the germline V gene are SGHTA and FQGTGA. CDR3 sequence reads: CASSLGGENTEAFF. Written as DNA, the CDR3 is TGTGCCAGCAGCTTGGGAGGTGAGAACACTGAAGCTTTCTTT.

The genes are TRBV19 and TRBJ1-1; no clear D gene. This CDR3 is built from 15 residues. The V gene lost 5 bases and the J gene lost 4 bases, with 17 bases spanning the gap. Germline V gives CDR1 LNHDA, CDR2 SQIVND (reference sequence). CDR3 bases: TGTGCCAGTAGTGCCGGACTTCTACGGGGCACTGAAGCTTTCTTT. Its protein product is CASSAGLLRGTEAFF.

This rearrangement joins TRBV6-6 to TRBJ2-1; D ambiguous. The germline V gene encodes CDR1 MNHNY and CDR2 SVGAGI (reference sequence). This CDR3 contains 16 residues. The V gene lost 6 bases and the J gene lost 0 bases, with 15 bases spanning the gap. The DNA of the CDR3 is TGTGCCAGCAGCCACCTCGGCGCGGACTCCTACAATGAGCAGTTCTTC. Amino acid sequence: CASSHLGADSYNEQFF.

The chain combines TRBV27 with TRBJ2-1; D is unresolved. V lost 3 bases and J lost 1, with 13 bases in between. Germline V lookup: CDR1 MNHEY, CDR2 SMNVEV (reference sequence). This CDR3 spans 16 amino acids. CDR3 sequence reads: CASSLGYPPSYNEQFF. The CDR3 DNA reads as TGTGCCAGCAGTTTGGGATACCCCCCGTCCTACAATGAGCAGTTCTTC.

V and J are TRBV7-8 and TRBJ2-1; 8 nucleotides agree with TRBD1. V shed 5 bases, J shed 4 bases, and the junction held 4 bases outside the gene matches. This CDR3 comprises 14 residues. Per the germline V gene, CDR1 is SGHVS and CDR2 is FQNEAQ. CDR3 in DNA: TGTGCCAGCAGCACGCGGACAGGGTACAATGAGCAGTTCTTC. Protein: CASSTRTGYNEQFF. The variable domain in full, with the rest retrieved from reference TRBV7-8 and TRBJ2-1, is GAGVSQSPRYKVAKRGQDVALRCDPISGHVSLFWYQQALGQGPEFLTYFQNEAQLDKSGLPSDRFFAERPEGSVSTLKIQRTQQEDSAVYLCASSTRTGYNEQFFGPGTRLTVL.

The chain employs TRBV7-2 and TRBJ2-1; D not resolved. From germline, CDR1 is SGHTA and CDR2 FQGNSA. The CDR3 spans 15 residues. The V gene lost 5 bases and the J gene lost 7 bases, with 18 bases spanning the gap. CDR3 protein: CASSPQTEFGNEQFF. CDR3 bases: TGTGCCAGCAGCCCTCAGACCGAATTTGGAAATGAGCAGTTCTTC.

J is TRBJ2-1 and V is TRBV5-4, with D unclear. Germline CDR1 and CDR2: SGHNT and YYREEE (reference sequence). The CDR3 extends over 14 amino acids. V was shortened by 0 bases and J by 9 bases, with 13 bases between the two germline ends. This CDR3 reads CASSLDRQAPEQFF. The CDR3 DNA follows: TGTGCCAGCAGCTTGGATCGGCAGGCCCCTGAGCAGTTCTTC.

The V call is TRBV18, the J call TRBJ2-2, with 8 bases matching TRBD1. Germline V lookup: CDR1 KGHSH, CDR2 LQKENI. The CDR3 runs to 15 residues. V lost 4 bases and J lost 1; bases outside the gene matches: 2. The CDR3 sequence: CASSLGQGNTGELFF. Here the CDR3 DNA reads TGTGCCAGCTCACTAGGACAGGGGAACACCGGGGAGCTGTTTTTT.

V usage is TRBV29-1 and J usage is TRBJ1-1; D gene unclear. This CDR3 contains 13 residues. CDR1 SQVTM and CDR2 ANQGSEA come from the germline V gene. V gave up 5 bases and J gave up 2 bases, with 12 bases separating them. The CDR3 region is CSVREFGNTEAFF. The CDR3 DNA is TGCAGCGTTCGGGAATTTGGAAACACTGAAGCTTTCTTT. Based on the CDR3 plus reference TRBV29-1 and TRBJ1-1, the full variable domain is SAVISQKPSRDICQRGTSLTIQCQVDSQVTMMFWYRQQPGQSLTLIATANQGSEATYESGFVIDKFPISRPNLTFSTLTVSNMSPEDSSIYLCSVREFGNTEAFFGQGTRLTVV.

The chain carries TRBV27 and TRBJ1-2, with TRBD1 matching over 10 bases. The CDR3 has 17 amino acids. V lost 4 bases and J lost 5; bases outside the gene matches: 13. CDR1 and CDR2 (germline): MNHEY, SMNVEV (reference sequence). The DNA of the CDR3 is TGTGCCAGCAGTTACCATACGGGGGACAGGGGAGTATATGGCTACACCTTC. The encoded protein is CASSYHTGDRGVYGYTF.

This chain uses TRBV5-4 with TRBJ2-5; 9 bases match TRBD2. The trim removed 3 bases at V and 5 bases at J, leaving 11 bases unmatched. The germline V gene encodes CDR1 SGHNT and CDR2 YYREEE (reference sequence). This CDR3 has 16 residues. The CDR3 DNA follows: TGTGCCAGCAGCTCACCAGCGGGAGGAGGATGGGAGACCCAGTACTTC. As protein: CASSSPAGGGWETQYF.

This sequence joins TRBV30 and TRBJ2-7, with 9 nucleotides matching TRBD2. The length of the CDR3 is 14 residues. Per germline, CDR1 GTSNPN and CDR2 SVGIG (reference sequence). The trim removed 4 bases at V and 6 bases at J, leaving 10 bases unmatched. The CDR3 DNA reads as TGTGCCTGGACCGTGGGGACTAGCTTCGCCGAGCAGTACTTC. This translates into CAWTVGTSFAEQYF.

CDR3 coding DNA: TGTGCCAGCAGCACCGCGCGCTCTGGGGCCAACGTCCTGACTTTC. Translating gives CASSTARSGANVLTF. This sequence joins TRBV7-2 and TRBJ2-6, with D uncertain. The CDR3 totals 15 residues. Germline CDR1 SGHTA, CDR2 FQGNSA. Trimming left V 5 bases short and J 0 bases short, with 8 bases between.

There are a few counts of this clone. V is TRBV5-8 and J is TRBJ1-2, with TRBD1 as a possible D gene (5 bases). Looked up from germline, CDR1 is SGHTS and CDR2 is YDEGEE. Trimming removed 0 bases from V and 3 bases from J, with 12 bases in between. CDR3 size: 15 residues. The CDR3 DNA follows: TGTGCCAGCAGCTTGGGACAGATCTTGGACTATGGCTACACCTTC. Its translation is CASSLGQILDYGYTF.